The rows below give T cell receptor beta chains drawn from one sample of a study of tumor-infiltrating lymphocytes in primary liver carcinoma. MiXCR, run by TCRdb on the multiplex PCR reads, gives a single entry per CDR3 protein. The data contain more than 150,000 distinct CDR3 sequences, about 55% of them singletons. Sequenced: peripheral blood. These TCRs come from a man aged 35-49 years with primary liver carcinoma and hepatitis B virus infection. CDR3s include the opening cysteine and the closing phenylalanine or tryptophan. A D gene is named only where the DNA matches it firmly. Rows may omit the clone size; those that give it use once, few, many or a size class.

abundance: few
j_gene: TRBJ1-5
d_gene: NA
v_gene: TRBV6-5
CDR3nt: TGTGCCAGCAGACAACAGGGTTATAGCAATCAGCCCCAGCATTTT
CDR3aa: CASRQQGYSNQPQHF

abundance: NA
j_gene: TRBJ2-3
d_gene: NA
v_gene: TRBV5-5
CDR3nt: TGTGCCAGCAGGTTGCTGCTGGTAGATACGCAGTATTTT
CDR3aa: CASRLLLVDTQYF

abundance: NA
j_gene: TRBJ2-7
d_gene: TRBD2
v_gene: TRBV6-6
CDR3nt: TGTGCCAGCAATCCTGAAAAACTAGCGGCCCGGAGCTCCTACGAGCAGTACTTC
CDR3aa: CASNPEKLAARSSYEQYF

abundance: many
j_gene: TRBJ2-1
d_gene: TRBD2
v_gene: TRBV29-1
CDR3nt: TGCAGCGGTGGTGGACTAGCTTACAATGAGCAGTTCTTC
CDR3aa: CSGGGLAYNEQFF

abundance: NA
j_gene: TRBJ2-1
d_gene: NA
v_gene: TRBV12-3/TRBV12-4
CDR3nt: TGTGCCAGCAGACCGGGCCTTGTCAACAATGAGCAGTTCTTC
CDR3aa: CASRPGLVNNEQFF

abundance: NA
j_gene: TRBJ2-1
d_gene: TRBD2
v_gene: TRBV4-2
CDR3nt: TGTGCCAGCAGCCAAGATAAGACTAGCGGTAATGAGCAGTTCTTC
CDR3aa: CASSQDKTSGNEQFF

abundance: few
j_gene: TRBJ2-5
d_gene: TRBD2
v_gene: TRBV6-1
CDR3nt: TGTGCCAGCAGCGGGACTAGCGGTAAAGAGACCCAGTACTTC
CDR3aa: CASSGTSGKETQYF

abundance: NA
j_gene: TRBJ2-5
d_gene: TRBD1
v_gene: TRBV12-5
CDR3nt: TGTGCTAGTGGTGTAGGGACAGGCTACCAAGAGACCCAGTACTTC
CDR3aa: CASGVGTGYQETQYF

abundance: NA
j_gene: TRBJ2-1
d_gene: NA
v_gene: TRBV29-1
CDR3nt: TGCAGCGTTGATAATGAGGGGAAGGGGAACAATGAGCAGTTCTTC
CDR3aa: CSVDNEGKGNNEQFF

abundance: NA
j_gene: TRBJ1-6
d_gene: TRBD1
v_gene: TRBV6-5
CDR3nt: TGTGCCAGCAGTTACGGACAGGGTACGCCACCCCTCCACTTT
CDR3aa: CASSYGQGTPPLHF

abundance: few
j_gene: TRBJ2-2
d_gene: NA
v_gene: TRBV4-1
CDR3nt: TGCGCCAGCAGCCAGAACTCCGGGGAGCTGTTTTTT
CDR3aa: CASSQNSGELFF

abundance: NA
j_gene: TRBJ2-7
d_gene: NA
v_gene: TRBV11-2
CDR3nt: TGTGCCAGCAGCGCCAGCGGTACTAGGGTCTACGACCAGTACTTC
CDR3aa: CASSASGTRVYDQYF

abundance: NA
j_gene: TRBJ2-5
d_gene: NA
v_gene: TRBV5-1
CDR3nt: TGCGCCAGCAGCTTTCGGGCGATTAGCGGAATTCAAGAGGCCCAGTACTTC
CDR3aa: CASSFRAISGIQEAQYF

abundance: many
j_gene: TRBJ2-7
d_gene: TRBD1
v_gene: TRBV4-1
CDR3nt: TGCGCCAGCAGCCAAGGGACACAGGGGGAAGGCGAGCAGTACTTC
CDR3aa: CASSQGTQGEGEQYF

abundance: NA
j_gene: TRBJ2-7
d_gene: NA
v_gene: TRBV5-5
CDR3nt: TGTGCCAGCAGCTTGCAGGGTACGAGCCCCTACGAGCAGTACTTC
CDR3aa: CASSLQGTSPYEQYF